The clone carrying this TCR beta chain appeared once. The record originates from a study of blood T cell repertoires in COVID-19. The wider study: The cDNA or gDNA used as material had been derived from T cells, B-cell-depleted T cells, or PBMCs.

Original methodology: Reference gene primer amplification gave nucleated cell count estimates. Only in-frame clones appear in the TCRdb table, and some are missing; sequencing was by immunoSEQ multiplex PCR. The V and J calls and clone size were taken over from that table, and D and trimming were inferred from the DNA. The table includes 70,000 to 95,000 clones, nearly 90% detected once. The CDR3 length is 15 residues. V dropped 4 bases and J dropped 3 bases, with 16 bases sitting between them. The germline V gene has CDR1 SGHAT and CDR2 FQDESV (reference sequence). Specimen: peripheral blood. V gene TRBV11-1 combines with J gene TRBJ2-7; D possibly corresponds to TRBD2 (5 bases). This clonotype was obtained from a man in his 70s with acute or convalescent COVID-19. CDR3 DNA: TGTGCCAGCAGCTCCCCAGGTTTGGGAGACTACGAGCAGTACTTC. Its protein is CASSSPGLGDYEQYF.